This T cell receptor (beta chain) was sequenced in a study of response to subunit inactivated influenza vaccine (dated by TCRdb to 2017 to 2018). The study in broad terms: To follow how T cells responded to a trivalent subunit inactivated influenza vaccine, the researchers relied on deep quantitative profiling of the T cell receptor repertoire.

Library preparation was by RT-PCR. Sequencing instrument: Illumina HiSeq 2500. In-frame beta chains were kept once TCRdb had trimmed the public reads at Q25 with fastp and called clones with MiXCR. Rows are unified per CDR3 protein, each entry keeping the most common DNA and genes. The sample table contains 650,000 to 850,000 distinct CDR3 sequences; only one count was recorded for roughly 13% of them. Jointly, the top ten make up 6% to 7% of the sample. Taken from cysteine to phenylalanine, the CDR3 has 15 residues. Only the CDR3 region is kept as DNA, spanning 45 bases read in frame from base 1. CDR1 and CDR2 (LGHNA, YNFKEQ) derive from the germline V gene. V loses 4 bases of germline sequence and J loses 2 bases, and the interval between the two ends is 13 bases. A word on this clonotype: Its antigen remains unidentified. There are no base qualities to consult, and no much larger clone falls within one base.

Overall study results and their limits: The authors suggested that each seasonal influenza vaccination may recruit only a limited number of new T cells.

The chain is assembled from TRBV4-2 and TRBJ2-3, with the identity of the D gene unclear. This TCR was sampled from a man aged 50-60 years who received an inactivated influenza vaccine. Donor details come from another sample of the same person, matched by shared clones. The sample in question was PBMCs from blood, obtained 14 to 15 days before vaccination. The DNA sequence is given as TGTGCCAGCAGCCCAGGAGCTTCTTTCACAGATACGCAGTATTTT. This codes for CASSPGASFTDTQYF.